This is a list of T cell receptor beta chains from one sample in a study of vaccination and CD4 T cells after COVID-19. These TCRs are of unknown antigen specificity. MiXCR was run by TCRdb on the PCR reads, yielding one entry per CDR3 protein. The top ten clones hold around 8.2% of a sample with about 22,000 distinct CDR3 sequences, 30% to 45% of them seen once. Sequenced material: CD4+ T cells from blood, cultured in vitro, taken about 7 months after SARS-CoV-2 vaccination. Source of these receptors: a human donor who had recovered from COVID-19. The CDR3 runs from the conserved cysteine through the conserved F or W. D genes are given only for firm matches. Clone size is not always given. Where it is, it says once, few, many or a class for expanded clones.

size: .
D: .
V: TRBV5-4
J: TRBJ1-2
CDR3: CASSLQGLVGGYTF
DNA: TGTGCCAGCAGCTTGCAGGGGCTGGTAGGTGGCTACACCTTC

size: .
D: .
V: TRBV6-5
J: TRBJ1-1
CDR3: CASSYTDVNTEAFF
DNA: TGTGCCAGCAGTTACACGGATGTGAACACTGAAGCTTTCTTT

size: .
D: TRBD1
V: TRBV2
J: TRBJ2-7
CDR3: CASSGDRFGYEQYF
DNA: TGTGCCAGCAGTGGGGACAGGTTTGGCTACGAGCAGTACTTC

size: few
D: .
V: TRBV7-3
J: TRBJ2-3
CDR3: CASSPWAGSTDTQYF
DNA: TGTGCCAGCAGCCCTTGGGCGGGGAGCACAGATACGCAGTATTTT

size: once
D: .
V: TRBV28
J: TRBJ1-5
CDR3: CASGDTSNQPQHF
DNA: TGTGCCAGCGGCGACACTAGCAATCAGCCCCAGCATTTT

size: .
D: TRBD1
V: TRBV6-1
J: TRBJ2-3
CDR3: CASTARTGTGPDTQYF
DNA: TGTGCCAGCACCGCACGGACAGGCACAGGGCCAGATACGCAGTATTTT

size: .
D: TRBD1
V: TRBV11-3
J: TRBJ2-7
CDR3: CASSLGQGEYEQYF
DNA: TGTGCCAGCAGCTTAGGACAGGGGGAGTACGAGCAGTACTTC

size: few
D: TRBD2
V: TRBV6-2/TRBV6-3
J: TRBJ2-1
CDR3: CASSYSRLAAQFF
DNA: TGTGCCAGCAGTTACTCCCGACTAGCGGCGCAGTTCTTC

size: few
D: TRBD1
V: TRBV6-2/TRBV6-3
J: TRBJ2-5
CDR3: CASTGQGGETQYF
DNA: TGTGCCAGCACCGGACAGGGGGGTGAGACCCAGTACTTC

size: .
D: .
V: TRBV6-1
J: TRBJ2-2
CDR3: CASSAQGGMNTGELFF
DNA: TGTGCCAGCAGTGCCCAAGGAGGGATGAACACCGGGGAGCTGTTTTTT

size: .
D: .
V: TRBV20-1
J: TRBJ1-2
CDR3: CSAPTGIVNYGYTF
DNA: TGCAGTGCTCCCACAGGGATTGTAAACTATGGCTACACCTTC

size: .
D: TRBD2
V: TRBV20-1
J: TRBJ2-1
CDR3: CSARRPGRDNEQFF
DNA: TGCAGTGCTAGACGCCCCGGGAGGGATAATGAGCAGTTCTTC

size: few
D: TRBD2
V: TRBV7-9
J: TRBJ2-5
CDR3: CASSLASGRGETQYF
DNA: TGTGCCAGCAGCTTAGCTAGCGGGAGAGGAGAGACCCAGTACTTC

size: .
D: TRBD1
V: TRBV5-5
J: TRBJ2-7
CDR3: CASSAGTGTIYEQYF
DNA: TGTGCCAGCAGCGCGGGGACAGGGACTATTTACGAGCAGTACTTC

size: few
D: TRBD2
V: TRBV6-1
J: TRBJ2-1
CDR3: CASSGRLAGAYNEQFF
DNA: TGTGCCAGCAGTGGGCGACTAGCGGGAGCTTACAATGAGCAGTTCTTC

size: few
D: TRBD2
V: TRBV7-8
J: TRBJ2-5
CDR3: CASSLGFIGRASKTQYF
DNA: TGTGCCAGCAGCTTAGGCTTTATCGGGAGGGCCTCTAAGACCCAGTACTTC

size: .
D: .
V: TRBV20-1
J: TRBJ2-7
CDR3: CSARAVTESSYEQYF
DNA: TGCAGTGCTAGAGCGGTTACAGAGAGCTCCTACGAGCAGTACTTC

size: few
D: TRBD1
V: TRBV6-1
J: TRBJ1-1
CDR3: CASSGRQGKGTEAFF
DNA: TGTGCCAGCAGTGGGCGACAGGGTAAGGGAACTGAAGCTTTCTTT

size: .
D: TRBD2
V: TRBV6-1
J: TRBJ2-5
CDR3: CASALAGDTQETQYF
DNA: TGTGCCAGCGCCCTAGCGGGAGATACCCAAGAGACCCAGTACTTC

size: .
D: TRBD1
V: TRBV20-1
J: TRBJ1-2
CDR3: CSAIRQGSRYTF
DNA: TGCAGTGCTATAAGACAGGGCTCCCGCTACACCTTC

size: .
D: TRBD1
V: TRBV5-4
J: TRBJ1-2
CDR3: CASSPGGEYGYTF
DNA: TGTGCCAGCAGCCCAGGGGGGGAGTATGGCTACACCTTC

size: .
D: .
V: TRBV6-1
J: TRBJ2-2
CDR3: CATIRGQLDGELFF
DNA: TGTGCCACCATCAGGGGACAACTTGACGGGGAGCTGTTTTTT

size: .
D: TRBD1
V: TRBV28
J: TRBJ2-1
CDR3: CASDSGTGYNEQFF
DNA: TGTGCCAGCGACTCCGGGACAGGCTACAATGAGCAGTTCTTC

size: .
D: .
V: TRBV28
J: TRBJ1-1
CDR3: CASTPPGGATEAFF
DNA: TGTGCCAGCACCCCACCGGGGGGCGCGACTGAAGCTTTCTTT

size: few
D: TRBD2
V: TRBV20-1
J: TRBJ2-7
CDR3: CSASVPASGAYEQYF
DNA: TGCAGTGCTAGTGTTCCAGCGAGCGGGGCCTACGAGCAGTACTTC

size: .
D: TRBD1
V: TRBV6-1
J: TRBJ2-1
CDR3: CASRRDSYNEQFF
DNA: TGTGCCAGCAGAAGGGACAGCTACAATGAGCAGTTCTTC

size: medium-sized
D: .
V: TRBV20-1
J: TRBJ1-5
CDR3: CSARDRYNQPQHF
DNA: TGCAGTGCTAGAGACAGGTACAATCAGCCCCAGCATTTT

size: medium-sized
D: TRBD2
V: TRBV20-1
J: TRBJ2-1
CDR3: CSAIHPAGGPRGQFF
DNA: TGCAGTGCTATCCACCCAGCGGGAGGCCCCAGGGGGCAGTTCTTC

size: .
D: .
V: TRBV18
J: TRBJ2-1
CDR3: CASSPGGEQFF
DNA: TGTGCCAGCTCACCAGGGGGGGAGCAGTTCTTC

size: .
D: .
V: TRBV24-1
J: TRBJ2-5
CDR3: CATSDPRDVETQYF
DNA: TGTGCCACCAGTGACCCGCGGGACGTAGAGACCCAGTACTTC

size: .
D: .
V: TRBV28
J: TRBJ2-5
CDR3: CASSPASALQETQYF
DNA: TGTGCCAGCAGTCCTGCTAGCGCCCTCCAAGAGACCCAGTACTTC

size: few
D: TRBD1
V: TRBV20-1
J: TRBJ1-5
CDR3: CSVTGNNQPQHF
DNA: TGCAGCGTGACAGGGAACAATCAGCCCCAGCATTTT

size: .
D: TRBD1
V: TRBV7-2
J: TRBJ2-7
CDR3: CASSLEGTGSEQYF
DNA: TGTGCCAGCAGCTTAGAAGGGACAGGGAGCGAGCAGTACTTC

size: .
D: TRBD1
V: TRBV29-1
J: TRBJ1-2
CDR3: CSVATGGLYGYTF
DNA: TGCAGCGTAGCGACAGGGGGCCTGTATGGCTACACCTTC

size: .
D: .
V: TRBV4-1
J: TRBJ2-7
CDR3: CASSQDQGPGWNEQYF
DNA: TGCGCCAGCAGCCAAGATCAGGGTCCAGGGTGGAACGAGCAGTACTTC

size: .
D: TRBD2
V: TRBV20-1
J: TRBJ2-5
CDR3: CSARPGTSGRVATQYF
DNA: TGCAGTGCTCGACCCGGGACTAGCGGGAGGGTTGCGACCCAGTACTTC

size: medium-sized
D: .
V: TRBV15
J: TRBJ2-5
CDR3: CATSRDRQETQYF
DNA: TGTGCCACCAGCAGAGACCGGCAAGAGACCCAGTACTTC

size: .
D: TRBD1
V: TRBV7-9
J: TRBJ1-1
CDR3: CASSLGRFDRENTEAFF
DNA: TGTGCCAGCAGCTTAGGTAGGTTCGACAGGGAGAACACTGAAGCTTTCTTT

size: .
D: TRBD1
V: TRBV7-6
J: TRBJ1-5
CDR3: CASSPTGANQPQHF
DNA: TGTGCCAGCAGTCCCACAGGGGCGAATCAGCCCCAGCATTTT

size: .
D: .
V: TRBV24-1
J: TRBJ1-5
CDR3: CATSDGGTWDFSNQPQHF
DNA: TGTGCCACCAGTGATGGGGGAACCTGGGATTTTAGCAATCAGCCCCAGCATTTT

size: .
D: TRBD2
V: TRBV28
J: TRBJ2-1
CDR3: CASSPGLPSYNEQFF
DNA: TGTGCCAGCAGTCCGGGACTACCCTCCTACAATGAGCAGTTCTTC

size: .
D: .
V: TRBV7-2
J: TRBJ2-1
CDR3: CASSSDLHVNNEQFF
DNA: TGTGCCAGCAGCTCGGACCTCCACGTAAACAATGAGCAGTTCTTC